The 30 T cell receptor beta chains below were found in one sample sequenced in a study of T cell responses to AZD1222 COVID-19 vaccine. Produced via immunoSEQ multiplex PCR; TCRdb's table is partial and in-frame only. The sample lists approximately 100,000 clones; roughly nine tenths were seen once. Sequenced here: peripheral blood, sampled 28 days after the second dose of the MenACWY control vaccine. Every receptor here comes from an adult who received the MenACWY meningococcal vaccine as a control.

V gene TRBV21-1 combines with J gene TRBJ1-2. TRBV21-1 is given as a pseudogene. The CDR3 has 15 amino acids. The CDR3 region is CASSKIRRGWNGYTF. Here the CDR3 DNA reads TGTGCCAGCAGCAAAATTCGACGGGGGTGGAATGGCTACACCTTC.

The rearrangement links TRBV2 to TRBJ2-5; 8 nucleotides align to TRBD1. Germline-derived CDR1 and CDR2 are SNHLY and FYNNEI. The CDR3 runs 16 residues. V shed 2 bases, J shed 4 bases, and the junction held 9 bases outside the gene matches. Written as DNA, the CDR3 is TGTGCCAGCAGTGAATTAGGAGGACAGGGACGAGAGACCCAGTACTTC. Amino acids: CASSELGGQGRETQYF.

V is TRBV28 and J is TRBJ1-1, with D perhaps matching TRBD1 (6 bases). CDR3 length: 13 amino acids. Germline values: CDR1 MDHEN, CDR2 SYDVKM. Trimming left V 6 bases short and J 5 bases short, with 13 bases between. This CDR3 reads CASSVQGKTEAFF. CDR3 sequence (DNA): TGTGCCAGCAGCGTACAGGGTAAGACTGAAGCTTTCTTT.

The chain uses TRBV7-2 and TRBJ1-2, with D perhaps matching TRBD1 (5 bases). Germline V gene lookup returns CDR1 SGHTA and CDR2 FQGNSA. Trimming left V 1 base short and J 7 bases short, with 10 bases between. This CDR3 spans 13 amino acids. CDR3 in DNA: TGTGCCAGCAGCTTAGGGCAGGGACGTGGCTACACCTTC. It specifies CASSLGQGRGYTF.

In this sample, this clone turned up once. The chain recombines TRBV30 with TRBJ1-2, with 7 nucleotides matching TRBD1. Trimming removed 1 base from V and 8 bases from J; junction bases left unmatched: 7. Germline assignment: CDR1 GTSNPN and CDR2 SVGIG (reference sequence). CDR3 length equals 13 residues. CDR3 sequence reads: CAWSEGALVGYTF. For the CDR3, the DNA is TGTGCCTGGAGTGAGGGGGCATTAGTCGGCTACACCTTC. The full variable domain, its missing parts supplied by reference TRBV30 and TRBJ1-2, is SQTIHQWPATLVQPVGSPLSLECTVEGTSNPNLYWYRQAAGRGLQLLFYSVGIGQISSEVPQNLSASRPQDRQFILSSKKLLLSDSGFYLCAWSEGALVGYTFGSGTRLTVV.

The chain links TRBV29-1 to TRBJ1-1; 9 bases are shared with TRBD1. Germline V gives CDR1 SQVTM, CDR2 ANQGSEA. The CDR3 has 14 amino acids. The V and J ends lost 6 bases and 5 bases, in that order; junction bases with no gene match: 10. CDR3: CSVRSQGASTEAFF. The CDR3 DNA reads as TGCAGCGTCCGGTCACAGGGGGCTTCGACTGAAGCTTTCTTT. The full variable domain, its missing parts supplied by reference TRBV29-1 and TRBJ1-1, is SAVISQKPSRDICQRGTSLTIQCQVDSQVTMMFWYRQQPGQSLTLIATANQGSEATYESGFVIDKFPISRPNLTFSTLTVSNMSPEDSSIYLCSVRSQGASTEAFFGQGTRLTVV.

The chain is built from TRBV5-1 and TRBJ2-1, with 11 nucleotides matching TRBD2. CDR1 is SGHRS, CDR2 YFSETQ, per germline. There are 15 residues in the CDR3. Trimming removed 0 bases from V and 8 bases from J; junction bases left unmatched: 4. The CDR3 region is CASSLAGSGGDEQFF. In DNA form, the CDR3 reads TGCGCCAGCAGCTTGGCTGGTAGCGGGGGGGATGAGCAGTTCTTC.

The rearrangement links TRBV2 to TRBJ2-7; 8 bases are shared with TRBD1. Germline V gives CDR1 SNHLY, CDR2 FYNNEI. J gave up 0 bases and V 6 bases, and 10 bases lay outside the gene matches. The CDR3 is made up of 16 amino acids. CDR3 sequence: CASSADRGFASYEQYF. CDR3 nucleotides: TGTGCCAGCAGCGCAGACAGGGGTTTTGCCTCCTACGAGCAGTACTTC.

The J gene is TRBJ1-4, the V gene TRBV28; D not certain. CDR1 is MDHEN and CDR2 is SYDVKM in the germline V gene. V shed 3 bases and J shed 0 bases, with 11 bases lying between them. The CDR3 sequence is 16 residues long. CDR3 sequence (DNA): TGTGCCAGCAGTTTGGAGAGGTTCGCAACTAATGAAAAACTGTTTTTT. Residues: CASSLERFATNEKLFF. Looking up the rest from reference TRBV28 and TRBJ1-4 gives the full variable domain: DVKVTQSSRYLVKRTGEKVFLECVQDMDHENMFWYRQDPGLGLRLIYFSYDVKMKEKGDIPEGYSVSREKKERFSLILESASTNQTSMYLCASSLERFATNEKLFFGSGTQLSVL.

V and J are TRBV18 and TRBJ1-4, with 7 nucleotides matching TRBD1. Trimming took 3 bases from V and 6 from J; bases not matched to a gene: 7. The CDR3 consists of 15 residues. In germline, CDR1 is KGHSH, CDR2 LQKENI. CDR3 nucleotides: TGTGCCAGCTCACCCAGGACAGGCCAACATGAAAAACTGTTTTTT. Translation gives CASSPRTGQHEKLFF.

The gene calls are TRBV6-5 and TRBJ2-7; D possibly uses TRBD1 or TRBD2 (5 bases each). The CDR3 consists of 15 residues. Germline CDR1 MNHEY, CDR2 SVGAGI. The germline V and J ends were trimmed by 2 bases and 6 bases, with 17 bases remaining between them. This CDR3 reads CASSYAAGGGGEQYF. The CDR3 coding sequence is TGTGCCAGCAGTTACGCGGCTGGGGGTGGGGGCGAGCAGTACTTC.

The chain employs TRBV7-6 and TRBJ1-1; 8 bases agree with TRBD1. Trimming took 5 bases from V and 1 from J; bases not matched to a gene: 6. CDR1 and CDR2 (germline): SGHVS, FNYEAQ. CDR3 length: 15 residues. The CDR3 is CASSPGQAGNTEAFF. In DNA form, the CDR3 reads TGTGCCAGCAGCCCGGGACAGGCTGGGAACACTGAAGCTTTCTTT.

The rearrangement joins TRBV12-5 to TRBJ2-2, with D perhaps matching TRBD2 (6 bases). This CDR3 contains 15 residues. V was trimmed by 2 bases and J by 5 bases, leaving 12 bases between them. Germline CDR1 is LGHNT and CDR2 is FRNRAP. CDR3: CASGLYGGRTGELFF. As DNA, the CDR3 is TGTGCTAGTGGTTTGTACGGGGGAAGGACCGGGGAGCTGTTTTTT.

The chain recombines TRBV7-8 with TRBJ2-1, with a weak D call TRBD1 (5 bases). CDR3 size: 12 residues. V dropped 8 bases and J dropped 6 bases, with 11 bases sitting between them. The germline CDR1 and CDR2 sequences are SGHVS and FQNEAQ. Here the CDR3 DNA reads TGTGCCAGCCAGGGAATGGTCAATGAGCAGTTCTTC. It codes for CASQGMVNEQFF.

The chain uses TRBV5-1 and TRBJ1-6; tentatively, D is TRBD1 (6 bases). The CDR3 runs 16 residues. Germline V gene sequence: CDR1 SGHRS, CDR2 YFSETQ. V was trimmed by 1 base and J by 0 bases, leaving 8 bases between them. CDR3 bases: TGCGCCAGCAGCTTGAGGGGGAGCTCCTATAATTCACCCCTCCACTTT. This sequence encodes CASSLRGSSYNSPLHF.

CDR3 coding DNA: TGTGCCAGTAGTGCTCCGGGGAACAATTCACCCCTCCACTTT. It translates to CASSAPGNNSPLHF. The chain couples TRBV19 to TRBJ1-6; D remains unclear. The germline CDR1 and CDR2 sequences are LNHDA and SQIVND (reference sequence). The V end was cut by 5 bases, the J end by 7 bases, with 12 bases between. This CDR3 spans 14 amino acids.

This clone appeared a single time. The chain is built from TRBV28 and TRBJ1-2, with unresolved D. CDR3 length equals 13 residues. Germline CDR1 MDHEN, CDR2 SYDVKM. The ends were cut back, 3 bases at V and 2 bases at J, with 7 bases in the middle. The DNA for the CDR3 is TGTGCCAGCAGTTTCCCCGAGAACTATGGCTACACCTTC. Its protein is CASSFPENYGYTF.

The chain has TRBV13 and TRBJ2-5, with D perhaps given as TRBD1 or TRBD2 (5 bases each). Per germline, CDR1 PRHDT and CDR2 FYEKMQ (reference sequence). The CDR3 has 14 residues. The germline V and J ends were trimmed by 5 bases and 2 bases, with 12 bases remaining between them. CDR3 coding DNA: TGTGCCAGCAGCGCAGGGACCGGGCAAGAGACCCAGTACTTC. It codes for CASSAGTGQETQYF.

This sequence joins TRBV28 and TRBJ2-3; perhaps TRBD1 as D (6 bases). The CDR3 runs to 17 residues. V was trimmed by 5 bases and J by 6 bases, leaving 24 bases between them. Germline CDR1 and CDR2: MDHEN and SYDVKM. The CDR3 DNA reads TGTGCCAGCAGTCTTCCCTCCGGGACATCAAAGGGGGATACGCAGTATTTT. It encodes CASSLPSGTSKGDTQYF.

The rearrangement uses TRBV18 and TRBJ1-4; 9 positions agree with TRBD1. J lost 2 bases, V lost 5 bases, and 3 bases had no gene match. The length of the CDR3 is 15 residues. Per the germline V gene, CDR1 is KGHSH and CDR2 is LQKENI. Here the CDR3 reads CASSYRGLTNEKLFF. The CDR3 DNA sequence: TGTGCCAGCTCATACAGGGGGCTGACTAATGAAAAACTGTTTTTT.

This clone showed up just a few times. V gene TRBV18 combines with J gene TRBJ2-5; the match to TRBD1 covers 7 bases. CDR1 is KGHSH and CDR2 is LQKENI in the germline V gene. The V gene end was trimmed by 1 base and the J gene end by 5 bases; junction bases not matched to a gene: 7. This CDR3 is built from 15 residues. CDR3 protein: CASSPLTGIRETQYF. The CDR3 nucleotides are TGTGCCAGCTCACCACTGACAGGGATTCGGGAGACCCAGTACTTC.

The CDR3 region is CASSPRPGTDTEAFF. The CDR3 DNA is TGCGCCAGCAGCCCACGCCCCGGGACAGACACTGAAGCTTTCTTT. V gene TRBV4-1 combines with J gene TRBJ1-1, with 7 positions matching TRBD1. The germline gives CDR1 MGHRA, CDR2 YSYEKL. The CDR3 consists of 15 residues. V gave up 4 bases and J gave up 3 bases; unmatched junction bases: 8.

The chain employs TRBV28 and TRBJ1-1, with TRBD1 identical over 9 bases. Germline CDR1 reads MDHEN; CDR2 reads SYDVKM. This CDR3 contains 14 residues. The ends lost 3 bases at V and 6 bases at J; junction bases unmatched: 5. The CDR3 DNA sequence: TGTGCCAGCAGTTTGACAGGGGGAGTTGCTGAAGCTTTCTTT. Protein sequence: CASSLTGGVAEAFF.

The V call is TRBV6-2 or TRBV6-3, the J call TRBJ2-3, with TRBD2 matching over 15 bases. This CDR3 contains 20 residues. Germline lookup yields CDR1 MNHEY and CDR2 SVGEGT. V lost 4 bases, J lost 0 bases, and 11 bases stayed unmatched. The CDR3 nucleotides read TGTGCCAGCAGTTCTCACCGGACTAGCGGGGGGGCACTGAGCACAGATACGCAGTATTTT. It specifies CASSSHRTSGGALSTDTQYF.

Only one count was recorded for this clone. The V call is TRBV11-3, the J call TRBJ2-7; 9 bases line up with TRBD2. This CDR3 has 14 residues. V shed 5 bases, J shed 0 bases, and the junction held 2 bases outside the gene matches. Germline V lookup: CDR1 SGHNT, CDR2 YENEEA. The CDR3 region is CASSRGGDSYEQYF. The CDR3 DNA is TGTGCCAGCAGCCGCGGGGGGGACTCCTACGAGCAGTACTTC.

This clone is a singleton in its sample. The chain recombines TRBV7-9 with TRBJ1-3; D remains ambiguous. Germline CDR1 reads SEHNR; CDR2 reads FQNEAQ (reference sequence). The V gene lost 5 bases and the J gene lost 0 bases, with 17 bases spanning the gap. The CDR3 is made up of 17 amino acids. DNA for the CDR3: TGTGCCAGCAGCCTTAATATAAGACAAAGCTCTGGAAACACCATATATTTT. Residues: CASSLNIRQSSGNTIYF. Based on the CDR3 plus reference TRBV7-9 and TRBJ1-3, the full variable domain is DTGVSQNPRHKITKRGQNVTFRCDPISEHNRLYWYRQTLGQGPEFLTYFQNEAQLEKSRLLSDRFSAERPKGSFSTLEIQRTEQGDSAMYLCASSLNIRQSSGNTIYFGEGSWLTVV.

This clone was seen only once. The chain links TRBV5-4 to TRBJ2-7, with 11 bases fitting TRBD2. This CDR3 has 15 residues. V lost 4 bases, J lost 0 bases, and 3 bases stayed unmatched. The germline gives CDR1 SGHNT, CDR2 YYREEE (reference sequence). The CDR3 sequence is CASSVAGGSSYEQYF. CDR3 in DNA: TGTGCCAGCAGCGTAGCGGGGGGGAGCTCCTACGAGCAGTACTTC.

The chain employs TRBV12-3 or TRBV12-4 and TRBJ2-1, with D possibly being TRBD2 (5 bases). The CDR3 is 11 residues long. With 4 bases removed from V and 12 bases from J, the gap between germline ends came to 10 bases. The CDR3 loop reads CASSSLEGQFF. In nucleotides, the CDR3 is TGTGCCAGCAGTTCCCTCGAGGGGCAGTTCTTC.

V gene TRBV18 combines with J gene TRBJ2-2, with D perhaps TRBD1 (5 bases). The CDR3 extends over 13 amino acids. The V gene lost 8 bases and the J gene lost 0 bases, with 7 bases spanning the gap. The germline V gene has CDR1 KGHSH and CDR2 LQKENI. As DNA, the CDR3 is TGTGCCAGCCTACAGGCGAACACCGGGGAGCTGTTTTTT. Its translation is CASLQANTGELFF. Variable domain in full (rest from reference TRBV18 and TRBJ2-2): NAGVMQNPRHLVRRRGQEARLRCSPMKGHSHVYWYRQLPEEGLKFMVYLQKENIIDESGMPKERFSAEFPKEGPSILRIQQVVRGDSAAYFCASLQANTGELFFGEGSRLTVL.

The V and J genes are TRBV7-8 and TRBJ1-2; D ambiguous. The V end was cut by 0 bases, the J end by 4 bases, with 12 bases between. Looked up from germline, CDR1 is SGHVS and CDR2 is FQNEAQ. This CDR3 has 15 residues. The CDR3 loop reads CASSLARRLGYGYTF. CDR3 coding DNA: TGTGCCAGCAGCTTAGCGCGGAGGTTAGGCTATGGCTACACCTTC.